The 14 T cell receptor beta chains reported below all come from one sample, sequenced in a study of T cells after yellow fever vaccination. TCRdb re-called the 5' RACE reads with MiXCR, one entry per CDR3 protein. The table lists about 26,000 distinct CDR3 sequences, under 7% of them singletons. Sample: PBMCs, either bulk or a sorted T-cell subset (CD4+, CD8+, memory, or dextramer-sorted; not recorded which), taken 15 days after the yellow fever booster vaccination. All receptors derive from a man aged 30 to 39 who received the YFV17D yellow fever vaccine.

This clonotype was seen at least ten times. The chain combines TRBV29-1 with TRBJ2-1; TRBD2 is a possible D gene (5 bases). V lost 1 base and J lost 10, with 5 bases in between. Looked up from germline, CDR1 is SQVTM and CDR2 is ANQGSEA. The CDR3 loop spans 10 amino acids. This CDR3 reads CSVEGGEQFF. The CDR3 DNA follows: TGCAGCGTTGAAGGAGGGGAGCAGTTCTTC.

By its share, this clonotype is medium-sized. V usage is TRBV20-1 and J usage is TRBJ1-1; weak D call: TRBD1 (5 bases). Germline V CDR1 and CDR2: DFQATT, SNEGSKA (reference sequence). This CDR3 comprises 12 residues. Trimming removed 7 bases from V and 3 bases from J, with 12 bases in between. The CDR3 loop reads CSVYDSYTEAFF. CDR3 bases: TGCAGTGTTTACGACAGCTACACTGAAGCTTTCTTT.

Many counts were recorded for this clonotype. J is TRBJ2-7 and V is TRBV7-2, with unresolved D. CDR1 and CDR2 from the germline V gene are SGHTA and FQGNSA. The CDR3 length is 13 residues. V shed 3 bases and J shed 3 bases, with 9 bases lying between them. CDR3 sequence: CASSLVYNYEQYF. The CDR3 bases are TGTGCCAGCAGCTTGGTCTACAACTACGAGCAGTACTTC.

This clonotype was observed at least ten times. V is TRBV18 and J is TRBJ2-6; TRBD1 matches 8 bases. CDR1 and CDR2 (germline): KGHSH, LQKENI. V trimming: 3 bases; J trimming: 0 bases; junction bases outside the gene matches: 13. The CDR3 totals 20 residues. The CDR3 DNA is TGTGCCAGCTCACCCCCGCTTAGGACAGGGCGAAGCTCTGGGGCCAACGTCCTGACTTTC. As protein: CASSPPLRTGRSSGANVLTF.

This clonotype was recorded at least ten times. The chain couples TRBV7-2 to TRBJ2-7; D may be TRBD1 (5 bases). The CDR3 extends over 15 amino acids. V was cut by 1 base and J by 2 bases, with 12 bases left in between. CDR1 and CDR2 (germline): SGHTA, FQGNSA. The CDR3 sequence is CASSLVGRQTYEQYF. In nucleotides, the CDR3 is TGTGCCAGCAGCTTAGTAGGACGACAGACCTACGAGCAGTACTTC. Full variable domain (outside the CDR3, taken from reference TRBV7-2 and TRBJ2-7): GAGVSQSPSNKVTEKGKDVELRCDPISGHTALYWYRQSLGQGLEFLIYFQGNSAPDKSGLPSDRFSAERTGGSVSTLTIQRTQQEDSAVYLCASSLVGRQTYEQYFGPGTRLTVT.

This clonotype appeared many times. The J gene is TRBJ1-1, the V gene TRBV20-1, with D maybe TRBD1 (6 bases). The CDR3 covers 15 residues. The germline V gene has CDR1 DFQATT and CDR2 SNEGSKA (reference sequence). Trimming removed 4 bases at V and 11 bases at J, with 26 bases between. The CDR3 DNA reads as TGCAGTGCTACGGGTGGGGGGGCGAACCTTCGGGAGGCTTTCTTT. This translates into CSATGGGANLREAFF.

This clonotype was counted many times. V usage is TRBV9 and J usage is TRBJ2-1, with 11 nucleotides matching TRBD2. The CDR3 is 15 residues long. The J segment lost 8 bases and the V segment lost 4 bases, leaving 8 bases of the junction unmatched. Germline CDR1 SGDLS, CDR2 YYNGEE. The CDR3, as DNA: TGTGCCAGCAGCCCAACTAGCGGGAGATCGCATGAGCAGTTCTTC. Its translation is CASSPTSGRSHEQFF.

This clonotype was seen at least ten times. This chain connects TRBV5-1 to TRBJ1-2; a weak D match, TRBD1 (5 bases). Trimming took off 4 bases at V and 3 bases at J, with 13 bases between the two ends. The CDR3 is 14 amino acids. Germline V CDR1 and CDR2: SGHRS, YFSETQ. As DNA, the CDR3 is TGCGCCAGCAGCGGGGCCGGACGGGACTATGGCTACACCTTC. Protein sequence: CASSGAGRDYGYTF.

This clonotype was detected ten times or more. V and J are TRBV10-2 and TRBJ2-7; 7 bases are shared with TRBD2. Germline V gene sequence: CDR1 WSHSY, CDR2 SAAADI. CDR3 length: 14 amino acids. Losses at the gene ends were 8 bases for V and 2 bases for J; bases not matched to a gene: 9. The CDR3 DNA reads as TGCGCCAGCCGAGGACTAGACGGGACCTACGAGCAGTACTTC. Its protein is CASRGLDGTYEQYF.

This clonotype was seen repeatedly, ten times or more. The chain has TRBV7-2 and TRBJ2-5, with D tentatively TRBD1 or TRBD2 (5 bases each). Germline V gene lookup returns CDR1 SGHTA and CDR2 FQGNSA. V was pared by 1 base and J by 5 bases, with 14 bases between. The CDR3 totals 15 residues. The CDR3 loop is CASSLERGGRETQYF. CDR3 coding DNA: TGTGCCAGCAGCTTAGAGAGGGGTGGGCGGGAGACCCAGTACTTC.

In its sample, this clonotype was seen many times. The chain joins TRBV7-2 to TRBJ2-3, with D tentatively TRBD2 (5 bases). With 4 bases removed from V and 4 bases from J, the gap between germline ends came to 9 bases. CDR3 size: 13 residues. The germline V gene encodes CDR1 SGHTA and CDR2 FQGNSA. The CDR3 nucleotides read TGTGCCAGCAGCTCAAGAGGGCCAGATACGCAGTATTTT. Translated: CASSSRGPDTQYF.

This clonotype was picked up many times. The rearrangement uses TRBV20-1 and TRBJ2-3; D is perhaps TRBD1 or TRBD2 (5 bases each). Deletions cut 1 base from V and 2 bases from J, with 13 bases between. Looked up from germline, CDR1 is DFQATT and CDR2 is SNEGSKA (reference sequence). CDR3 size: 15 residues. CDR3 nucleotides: TGCAGTGCTAGAGGAGCGAACGGGGCCACAGATACGCAGTATTTT. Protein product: CSARGANGATDTQYF.

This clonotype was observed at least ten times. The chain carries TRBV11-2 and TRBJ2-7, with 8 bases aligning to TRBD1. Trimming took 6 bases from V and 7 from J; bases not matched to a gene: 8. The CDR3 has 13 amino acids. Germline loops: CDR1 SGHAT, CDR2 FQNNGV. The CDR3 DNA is TGTGCCAGCAGGAATACAGGGGGTTGGGAGCAGTACTTC. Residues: CASRNTGGWEQYF.

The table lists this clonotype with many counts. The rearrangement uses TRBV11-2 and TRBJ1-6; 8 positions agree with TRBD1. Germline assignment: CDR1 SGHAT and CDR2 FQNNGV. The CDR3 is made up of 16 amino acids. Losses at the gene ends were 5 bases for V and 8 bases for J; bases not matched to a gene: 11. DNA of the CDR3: TGTGCCAGCAGCCCCTCGGCGGGACAGGTCTATTCACCCCTCCACTTT. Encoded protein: CASSPSAGQVYSPLHF.